The entry that follows covers one T cell receptor (beta chain) sequence. Profiled with immunoSEQ multiplex PCR; TCRdb holds only in-frame clones, not every one. Among roughly 93,000 clones listed, 84% were seen once. These data come from a study of OX40 agonist ivuxolimab in advanced cancers. CDR3 length equals 14 residues. Germline-derived CDR1 and CDR2 are SGHRS and YFSETQ. The ends lost 4 bases at V and 3 bases at J; junction bases unmatched: 4. The chain links TRBV5-1 to TRBJ2-7, with 10 nucleotides matching TRBD2. The receptor was derived from an adult with an advanced solid tumor such as melanoma, head and neck, liver or kidney cancer. The source was CD4+ or CD8+ T cells sorted from blood, collected in a trial of the OX40 agonist ivuxolimab. As DNA, the CDR3 is TGCGCCAGCAGCCCCGCTAGCGGGGGCTACGAGCAGTACTTC. Translating it yields CASSPASGGYEQYF.